The 16 T cell receptor beta chains below come from one sample, sequenced in a study of T-cell reconstitution after alpha-beta-depleted transplantation in children. Unique molecular identifiers were incorporated into the prepared TCRbeta library. TCRdb recomputed calls from the PCR reads with MiXCR, one row per CDR3 protein. In the table there are approximately 250,000 distinct CDR3 sequences, roughly 24% of which are singletons. Sequenced material: PBMCs, taken before TCRalphabeta/CD19-depleted stem cell transplant. The receptors shown here come from a girl under 10 years old with Fanconi anemia, due to receive a stem cell transplant.

This chain uses TRBV2 with TRBJ2-3; D may match TRBD1 or TRBD2 (5 bases each). The CDR3 consists of 12 residues. Trimming removed 7 bases from V and 6 bases from J, with 11 bases in between. Germline CDR1 is SNHLY and CDR2 is FYNNEI. This CDR3 reads CASTGTVDTQYF. The DNA of the CDR3 is TGTGCCAGCACAGGGACGGTGGATACGCAGTATTTT.

This clonotype was seen only a few times. The chain uses TRBV19 and TRBJ1-1, with 9 bases matching TRBD1. This CDR3 spans 17 amino acids. V lost 4 bases and J lost 4; bases outside the gene matches: 13. CDR1 and CDR2 (germline): LNHDA, SQIVND (reference sequence). The CDR3 nucleotides read TGTGCCAGTAGTACGTACAGGGGGCCAGGGAGGATCACTGAAGCTTTCTTT. It encodes CASSTYRGPGRITEAFF. The variable domain in full, completed from reference TRBV19 and TRBJ1-1, reads DGGITQSPKYLFRKEGQNVTLSCEQNLNHDAMYWYRQDPGQGLRLIYYSQIVNDFQKGDIAEGYSVSREKKESFPLTVTSAQKNPTAFYLCASSTYRGPGRITEAFFGQGTRLTVV.

The chain employs TRBV20-1 and TRBJ2-1; D unresolved. Deletions cut 7 bases from V and 0 bases from J, with 13 bases between. CDR3 length: 14 amino acids. Germline V gene lookup returns CDR1 DFQATT and CDR2 SNEGSKA (reference sequence). The CDR3 loop is CSGKSRSSYNEQFF. For the CDR3, the DNA is TGCAGTGGGAAGAGCAGGAGCTCCTACAATGAGCAGTTCTTC.

In this sample, this clonotype turned up many times. V and J are TRBV6-2 or TRBV6-3 and TRBJ2-1; D is possibly TRBD2 (5 bases). Germline CDR1 and CDR2: MNHEY and SVGEGT. V shed 7 bases and J shed 5 bases, with 12 bases lying between them. This CDR3 is built from 13 residues. The CDR3 DNA follows: TGTGCCAGCACCTCGGACTGGAACAATGAGCAGTTCTTC. It encodes CASTSDWNNEQFF.

The chain uses TRBV14 and TRBJ2-1; no clear D. CDR1 is SGHDN, CDR2 FVKESK, per germline. V was shortened by 2 bases and J by 5 bases, with 1 base between the two germline ends. The CDR3 spans 11 residues. The CDR3: CASSQNNEQFF. CDR3 sequence (DNA): TGTGCCAGCAGCCAAAACAATGAGCAGTTCTTC.

Only a few counts were recorded for this clonotype. DNA for the CDR3: TGTGCCAGCAGCGTAGTTGGGACTCGCACAGATACGCAGTATTTT. Amino acids: CASSVVGTRTDTQYF. V is TRBV9 and J is TRBJ2-3, with D possibly being TRBD2 (6 bases). CDR3 size: 15 residues. The germline gives CDR1 SGDLS, CDR2 YYNGEE. V was cut by 0 bases and J by 1 base, with 9 bases left in between.

The chain has TRBV11-2 and TRBJ1-1; D call uncertain. Trimming removed 6 bases at V and 1 base at J, with 9 bases between. CDR1 and CDR2 from the germline V gene are SGHAT and FQNNGV. There are 13 residues in the CDR3. The CDR3 DNA follows: TGTGCCAGCAGGGCCACATGGAACACTGAAGCTTTCTTT. It yields the protein CASRATWNTEAFF.

The CDR3 region has the DNA TGTGCCAGCAGCTTAATTGGCGGGGCGAGCACAGATACGCAGTATTTT. It translates to CASSLIGGASTDTQYF. J is TRBJ2-3 and V is TRBV7-2, with D perhaps TRBD2 (6 bases). This CDR3 has 16 amino acids. Trimming shortened V by 2 bases and J by 0 bases, and 12 bases separated the two germline ends. Germline V lookup: CDR1 SGHTA, CDR2 FQGNSA.

This clonotype was detected ten times or more. The V call is TRBV29-1, the J call TRBJ2-7, with unresolved D. V shed 7 bases and J shed 3 bases, with 13 bases lying between them. CDR3 size: 12 residues. The V gene's germline CDR1 is SQVTM and CDR2 ANQGSEA. The CDR3 DNA is TGCAGCGCCTCAACACCCTACTACGAGCAGTACTTC. This translates into CSASTPYYEQYF.

Ten or more counts support this clonotype. The V call is TRBV29-1, the J call TRBJ2-7, with 10 bases identical to TRBD1. The CDR3 runs to 13 residues. The V gene end was trimmed by 5 bases and the J gene end by 1 base; junction bases not matched to a gene: 2. The germline V gene encodes CDR1 SQVTM and CDR2 ANQGSEA. CDR3 DNA sequence: TGCAGCGTTCGGACAGGGGGATCCTACGAGCAGTACTTC. This gives the protein CSVRTGGSYEQYF.

This clonotype showed up just a few times. This rearrangement joins TRBV20-1 to TRBJ2-7; 7 bases align to TRBD2. The CDR3 has 12 amino acids. V shed 1 base and J 5 bases; nucleotides not matched to a gene: 2. Germline loops: CDR1 DFQATT, CDR2 SNEGSKA (reference sequence). CDR3 nucleotide sequence: TGCAGTGCTAGAGGGAGCGGGGACGAGCAGTACTTC. Its translation: CSARGSGDEQYF.

This clonotype was counted many times. The chain recombines TRBV12-3 or TRBV12-4 with TRBJ2-7, with D unresolved. The CDR3 is made up of 11 amino acids. The V end was cut by 6 bases, the J end by 5 bases, with 8 bases between. DNA for the CDR3: TGTGCCAGCAGCCAGAGCCACGAGCAGTACTTC. It yields the protein CASSQSHEQYF.

This clonotype has ten or more counts. The chain joins TRBV12-3 or TRBV12-4 to TRBJ2-1, with 13 bases identical to TRBD2. V shed 6 bases and J 6 bases; nucleotides not matched to a gene: 5. CDR3 length: 15 residues. CDR3 DNA: TGTGCCAGCAGCCCCACTAGCGGGAGGGGCAATGAGCAGTTCTTC. Protein product: CASSPTSGRGNEQFF.

This clonotype was seen only a few times. This rearrangement joins TRBV4-2 to TRBJ2-6; D perhaps matches TRBD2 (5 bases). Per germline, CDR1 LGHNA and CDR2 YNFKEQ. This CDR3 contains 16 residues. The V end was cut by 1 base, the J end by 2 bases, with 9 bases between. For the CDR3, the DNA is TGTGCCAGCAGCCAAGGTGAACTAGCTGGGGCCAACGTCCTGACTTTC. Translated, it gives CASSQGELAGANVLTF.

This chain links TRBV6-5 with TRBJ1-2; 9 bases map to TRBD1. The CDR3 runs to 15 residues. CDR1 and CDR2 (germline): MNHEY, SVGAGI. The V gene end was trimmed by 2 bases and the J gene end by 6 bases; junction bases not matched to a gene: 7. The CDR3 spells CASSYQTGGYDGYTF. CDR3 coding DNA: TGTGCCAGCAGTTACCAGACAGGGGGATATGATGGCTACACCTTC.

This clonotype was seen ten or more times. The chain employs TRBV29-1 and TRBJ2-1; TRBD2 might be the D (6 bases). The germline gives CDR1 SQVTM, CDR2 ANQGSEA. The CDR3 spans 17 residues. CDR3 coding DNA: TGCAGTTCCGCAGCGTTGAGGGACTCCCGGTTCGTCAATGAGCAGTTCTTC. It is translated as CSSAALRDSRFVNEQFF.